The 23 T cell receptor beta chains presented below share a single source sample, sequenced in a study of cytomegalovirus exposure and HLA in healthy donors (dated by TCRdb to the late 2010s). The library was prepared using the immunoSEQ multiplex PCR assay. For the multiplex PCR, a mixture combining 60 forward primers for TCR Vbeta segments and 13 reverse primers for TCR Jbeta segments was used. TCRdb mirrors the immuneACCESS table, restricted to in-frame sequences. Some clones are absent from its copies; in checked studies, under half trace to an unresolved V gene, and the reason for the others is unknown. The sample table holds around 190,000 clones, of which roughly nine tenths were seen once. The ten most abundant clones make up about 1.1% of the sample. The sample comprised PBMCs. These receptors were collected from a boy younger than 10 in good health and CMV-seronegative.

The V gene is TRBV2, the J gene TRBJ2-7; D is perhaps TRBD2 (6 bases). The CDR3 spans 13 residues. V lost 7 bases and J 7 bases, leaving 17 bases between the germline ends. Germline V gene data show CDR1 as SNHLY and CDR2 as FYNNEI. CDR3 bases: TGTGCCAGCACGCGGGGAGCTGATTGGGAGCAGTACTTC. It specifies CASTRGADWEQYF.

This rearrangement joins TRBV29-1 to TRBJ1-2; D perhaps matches TRBD1 (5 bases). V was cut by 3 bases and J by 8 bases, with 10 bases left in between. The germline gives CDR1 SQVTM, CDR2 ANQGSEA. The CDR3 loop spans 11 amino acids. The CDR3 DNA is TGCAGCGTTGAGGGGAGGGACGGCTACACCTTC. Amino acid sequence: CSVEGRDGYTF.

This rearrangement joins TRBV6-1 to TRBJ2-5, with TRBD2 as a possible D gene (5 bases). The ends were cut back, 10 bases at V and 3 bases at J, with 21 bases in the middle. Looked up from germline, CDR1 is MNHNS and CDR2 is SASEGT. The CDR3 covers 15 residues. In nucleotides, the CDR3 is TGTGCCACACGGCCGAAGGTCTCGGGGAAAGAGACCCAGTACTTC. As protein: CATRPKVSGKETQYF.

Notes on this clone: At one end the junction does not follow the germline gene, possibly because of a read error. This chain connects TRBV6-5 to TRBJ1-1, with D perhaps TRBD1 (6 bases). The CDR3 covers 12 residues. Germline CDR1 reads MNHEY; CDR2 reads SVGAGI. The DNA for the CDR3 is TGTGCCAGCAGTGAACAGGGAGCAGGTTGGCTCTTT. This encodes CASSEQGAGWLF.

The genes are TRBV11-2 and TRBJ2-7, with D perhaps TRBD2 (6 bases). In germline, CDR1 is SGHAT, CDR2 FQNNGV. This CDR3 is 18 amino acids long. V was cut by 2 bases and J by 7 bases, with 27 bases left in between. The CDR3 spells CASSLRTLTGSRVGEQYF. Here the CDR3 DNA reads TGTGCCAGCAGCTTACGAACCTTGACCGGGAGCCGAGTAGGGGAGCAGTACTTC.

The chain recombines TRBV5-4 with TRBJ1-1; TRBD1 agrees at 9 bases. The CDR3 contains 11 residues. The germline gives CDR1 SGHNT, CDR2 YYREEE (reference sequence). With V trimmed by 4 bases and J by 11 bases, 3 bases remained unmatched. CDR3 amino acids: CASSRDREAFF. For the CDR3, the DNA is TGTGCCAGCAGCCGGGACAGGGAGGCTTTCTTT.

With regard to this clone: At one end, the junction sequence differs from germline, possibly due to a read error. This chain joins TRBV7-9 and TRBJ1-1; D unresolved. The germline CDR1 and CDR2 sequences are SEHNR and FQNEAQ (reference sequence). This CDR3 is built from 13 residues. The CDR3 protein is CSSSPTGDTEAFF. The DNA for the CDR3 is TGTTCCAGCAGCCCCACGGGTGACACTGAAGCTTTCTTT.

The V and J genes are TRBV6-1 and TRBJ2-3, with TRBD2 matching over 7 bases. CDR3 size: 13 residues. The J segment lost 6 bases and the V segment lost 6 bases, leaving 6 bases of the junction unmatched. CDR1 is MNHNS and CDR2 is SASEGT in the germline V gene. CDR3 loop: CASSGGFGDTQYF. CDR3 in DNA: TGTGCCAGCAGCGGGGGGTTCGGGGATACGCAGTATTTT.

The V and J genes are TRBV28 and TRBJ1-2; D ambiguous. The CDR3 runs to 12 residues. Germline V gene sequence: CDR1 MDHEN, CDR2 SYDVKM. The V and J ends lost 4 bases and 4 bases respectively, with 7 bases between them. The CDR3 nucleotides are TGTGCCAGCAGTTCTTCCTCCTATGGCTACACCTTC. Translation: CASSSSSYGYTF.

V usage is TRBV28 and J usage is TRBJ2-7, with D maybe TRBD2 (6 bases). V dropped 4 bases and J dropped 3 bases, with 22 bases sitting between them. Germline V gene lookup returns CDR1 MDHEN and CDR2 SYDVKM. The CDR3 length is 17 residues. Here the CDR3 reads CASSSRWDSPEGYEQYF. Here the CDR3 DNA reads TGTGCCAGCAGTTCACGGTGGGACTCCCCGGAGGGCTACGAGCAGTACTTC.

The chain recombines TRBV29-1 with TRBJ2-1; 7 nucleotides agree with TRBD2. Germline values: CDR1 SQVTM, CDR2 ANQGSEA. This CDR3 is built from 15 residues. V was clipped by 6 bases and J by 1 base; unmatched bases: 9. Here the CDR3 DNA reads TGCAGCGTCAGCAAGCGGGGTGGTTCCTACAATGAGCAGTTCTTC. Protein: CSVSKRGGSYNEQFF.

The chain combines TRBV5-1 with TRBJ1-1; D remains ambiguous. Per the germline V gene, CDR1 is SGHRS and CDR2 is YFSETQ. Trimming stripped 1 base from V and 7 bases from J, with 17 bases between. CDR3 size: 15 residues. This chain's CDR3 is CASSLYNRGEDEAFF. CDR3 bases: TGCGCCAGCAGCTTGTACAACCGGGGAGAAGATGAAGCTTTCTTT.

The chain combines TRBV28 with TRBJ2-1; 7 bases are a match to TRBD1. The trim removed 6 bases at V and 4 bases at J, leaving 3 bases unmatched. The CDR3 is 13 amino acids. Per germline, CDR1 MDHEN and CDR2 SYDVKM. The CDR3 nucleotides read TGTGCCAGCAGCCCGGGACAGTACAATGAGCAGTTCTTC. This gives the protein CASSPGQYNEQFF.

The chain joins TRBV5-1 to TRBJ2-1, with 10 bases identical to TRBD2. CDR3 length: 15 amino acids. Germline V gene data show CDR1 as SGHRS and CDR2 as YFSETQ. V lost 1 base, J lost 8 bases, and 6 bases stayed unmatched. Here the CDR3 reads CASSLRSGGGHEQFF. The CDR3 DNA is TGCGCCAGCAGCTTGCGAAGCGGGGGGGGACATGAGCAGTTCTTC.

The chain recombines TRBV14 with TRBJ2-3; TRBD2 matches 9 bases. The CDR3 runs to 17 residues. Trimming cost V 4 bases and J 0 bases; bases outside gene matches: 8. Germline assignment: CDR1 SGHDN and CDR2 FVKESK. The CDR3, as DNA: TGTGCCAGCAGCCGAAACCTAGCGGGGATTAGCACAGATACGCAGTATTTT. Translation gives CASSRNLAGISTDTQYF.

This clone appeared once. This CDR3 is CASNPGLAPGNEQYF. CDR3 sequence (DNA): TGTGCCAGCAATCCGGGACTAGCGCCCGGTAACGAGCAGTACTTC. J is TRBJ2-7 and V is TRBV27; 10 nucleotides align to TRBD2. Germline V gene data show CDR1 as MNHEY and CDR2 as SMNVEV (reference sequence). This CDR3 spans 15 amino acids. The junction had 11 bases not matched to a gene; V was cut back by 7 bases and J by 5 bases.

The chain carries TRBV5-1 and TRBJ2-5, with 9 bases aligning to TRBD2. V lost 4 bases, J lost 5 bases, and 9 bases stayed unmatched. CDR1 and CDR2 from the germline V gene are SGHRS and YFSETQ. This CDR3 region has 15 residues. The CDR3 nucleotides read TGCGCCAGCAGCGTTCTGACTAGCGGTAGGGAGACCCAGTACTTC. It codes for CASSVLTSGRETQYF.

This clone was seen only once. The V call is TRBV9, the J call TRBJ2-7; D not certain. This CDR3 contains 14 residues. Germline CDR1 reads SGDLS; CDR2 reads YYNGEE. V gave up 0 bases and J gave up 0 bases, with 7 bases separating them. In DNA, the CDR3 is TGTGCCAGCAGCGTAGGTCCATTCTCCTACGAGCAGTACTTC. This encodes CASSVGPFSYEQYF.

This chain connects TRBV18 to TRBJ2-3; tentatively, D is TRBD2 (7 bases). Germline V CDR1 and CDR2: KGHSH, LQKENI. The ends were cut back, 6 bases at V and 1 base at J, with 17 bases in the middle. This CDR3 contains 16 residues. CDR3 bases: TGTGCCAGCTCCGGGGCGGCGGGGGCGGGCACAGATACGCAGTATTTT. Residues: CASSGAAGAGTDTQYF.

This clone has just a few counts. J is TRBJ1-5 and V is TRBV6-5; D is uncertain. The CDR3 contains 13 residues. V dropped 6 bases and J dropped 3 bases, with 9 bases sitting between them. The germline V gene encodes CDR1 MNHEY and CDR2 SVGAGI. The CDR3 bases are TGTGCCAGCAGCGAGTCTACCAATCAGCCCCAGCATTTT. Translated, it gives CASSESTNQPQHF.

The J gene is TRBJ1-2, the V gene TRBV2, with no clear D. Per the germline V gene, CDR1 is SNHLY and CDR2 is FYNNEI. Deletions cut 0 bases from V and 4 bases from J, with 12 bases between. This CDR3 spans 15 amino acids. DNA of the CDR3: TGTGCCAGCAGTGAAGCGGATCGCGGGAGCTATGGCTACACCTTC. Translating it yields CASSEADRGSYGYTF.

This chain connects TRBV6-4 to TRBJ1-1; D perhaps matches TRBD1 (5 bases). V gave up 6 bases and J gave up 1 base, with 9 bases separating them. Germline CDR1 MRHNA, CDR2 SNTAGT. CDR3 length: 13 residues. The CDR3 DNA reads TGTGCCAGCAGCCAACAGGAGAACACTGAAGCTTTCTTT. It specifies CASSQQENTEAFF.

This clone was found once. The chain carries TRBV5-1 and TRBJ2-1; perhaps TRBD2 as D (6 bases). Per germline, CDR1 SGHRS and CDR2 YFSETQ. There are 14 residues in the CDR3. V was pared by 0 bases and J by 7 bases, with 11 bases between. In nucleotides, the CDR3 is TGCGCCAGCAGCTTGGCCGGGGGTAATAATGAGCAGTTCTTC. Its protein is CASSLAGGNNEQFF. Full variable domain (missing parts from reference TRBV5-1 and TRBJ2-1): KAGVTQTPRYLIKTRGQQVTLSCSPISGHRSVSWYQQTPGQGLQFLFEYFSETQRNKGNFPGRFSGRQFSNSRSEMNVSTLELGDSALYLCASSLAGGNNEQFFGPGTRLTVL.